This TCR beta chain was sequenced in a study of blood T cell repertoires in COVID-19. On the study more broadly: Italy, Spain and the United States were the sources of the convalescent and acute COVID-19 samples. T cells, B-cell-depleted T cells, or PBMCs provided the cDNA or gDNA that served as material.

Repertoires were generated with immunoSEQ multiplex PCR, while TCRdb's copy carries only in-frame clones and drops some. This table holds roughly 110,000 clones, 75% to 85% found once. While infection was still active, Seattle patients were enrolled and then followed longitudinally. Germline V CDR1 and CDR2: SGHNT, YYREEE (reference sequence). The CDR3 has 16 residues. The J segment lost 6 bases and the V segment lost 4 bases, leaving 5 bases of the junction unmatched. The sequencing input was peripheral blood. This chain joins TRBV5-4 and TRBJ2-2, with 14 bases aligning to TRBD2. The clonotype comes from a man aged 80 or over with COVID-19, enrolled during active disease. The CDR3, as DNA: TGTGCCAGCAGCCTACCGGGACTAGCGGGAGCCGGGGAGCTGTTTTTT. It yields the protein CASSLPGLAGAGELFF.